This entry lists 19 T cell receptor beta chains sequenced from one sample in a study of OX40 agonist ivuxolimab in advanced cancers. Clones were read by immunoSEQ multiplex PCR, and TCRdb kept only the in-frame ones, dropping some. Among some 19,000 clones listed, 60% to 85% were seen once. Material: CD4+ or CD8+ T cells sorted from blood, obtained in a trial of the OX40 agonist ivuxolimab. These receptors were taken from an adult with an advanced solid tumor such as melanoma, head and neck, liver or kidney cancer.

This chain joins TRBV4-1 and TRBJ1-5; D is perhaps TRBD1 (5 bases). From germline, CDR1 is MGHRA and CDR2 YSYEKL. Between the trimmed V and J ends, which lost 0 bases and 2 bases, there was a span of 11 bases. CDR3 length: 16 amino acids. The CDR3 is CASSQDRGGGNQPQHF. CDR3 in DNA: TGCGCCAGCAGCCAAGATCGGGGAGGGGGCAATCAGCCCCAGCATTTT.

The rearrangement links TRBV7-8 to TRBJ1-5; TRBD1 might be the D (5 bases). V was pared by 4 bases and J by 0 bases, with 10 bases between. The CDR3 length is 15 residues. Per the germline V gene, CDR1 is SGHVS and CDR2 is FQNEAQ. The CDR3 reads CASSSLGDSNQPQHF. The CDR3 DNA is TGTGCCAGCAGCTCCTTGGGGGATAGCAATCAGCCCCAGCATTTT.

V gene TRBV27 combines with J gene TRBJ2-7; TRBD2 aligns across 8 bases. This CDR3 has 16 amino acids. Germline-derived CDR1 and CDR2 are MNHEY and SMNVEV (reference sequence). The J segment lost 4 bases and the V segment lost 3 bases, leaving 11 bases of the junction unmatched. The DNA for the CDR3 is TGTGCCAGCAGTTTCGGCGGGGGGCCCCCTCTATACGAGCAGTACTTC. Its protein is CASSFGGGPPLYEQYF.

The rearrangement uses TRBV15 and TRBJ1-3; D ambiguous. This CDR3 region has 16 residues. Trimming removed 0 bases from V and 2 bases from J, with 11 bases in between. CDR1 and CDR2 from the germline V gene are LNHNV and YYDKDF (reference sequence). The CDR3 sequence is CATSRDGTSTGNTIYF. CDR3 in DNA: TGTGCCACCAGCAGAGACGGCACCTCCACTGGAAACACCATATATTTT. Full variable domain (missing parts from reference TRBV15 and TRBJ1-3): DAMVIQNPRYQVTQFGKPVTLSCSQTLNHNVMYWYQQKSSQAPKLLFHYYDKDFNNEADTPDNFQSRRPNTSFCFLDIRSPGLGDTAMYLCATSRDGTSTGNTIYFGEGSWLTVV.

This clone appeared a few times. The gene calls are TRBV4-3 and TRBJ2-3; D gene uncertain. Germline V gene lookup returns CDR1 LGHNA and CDR2 YSLEER. V lost 0 bases to trimming and J lost 2 bases, with 6 bases between them. This CDR3 is built from 14 residues. CDR3 bases: TGCGCCAGCAGCCAAGACCTATTCACAGATACGCAGTATTTT. Its translation: CASSQDLFTDTQYF.

The chain is built from TRBV11-2 and TRBJ2-7; 11 positions match TRBD1. J was trimmed by 7 bases and V by 7 bases; bases with no gene match: 9. This CDR3 is built from 14 residues. Germline V gives CDR1 SGHAT, CDR2 FQNNGV. The CDR3 DNA follows: TGTGCCAGCACCCCGGGACAGGGGGGCGAAGAGCAGTACTTC. Translation: CASTPGQGGEEQYF.

The rearrangement joins TRBV6-5 to TRBJ2-7; TRBD1 matches 8 bases. CDR1 and CDR2 from the germline V gene are MNHEY and SVGAGI. J gave up 7 bases and V 6 bases, and 11 bases lay outside the gene matches. The CDR3 is made up of 14 amino acids. DNA of the CDR3: TGTGCCAGCAGCTACGGACAGGGCTTGGGAGAGCAGTACTTC. Translating gives CASSYGQGLGEQYF.

This clone has a single count. The chain uses TRBV6-1 and TRBJ2-1; D is unclear. The germline V gene encodes CDR1 MNHNS and CDR2 SASEGT. The CDR3 consists of 13 residues. Trimming pared 3 bases from V and 3 bases from J, leaving 6 bases between. The CDR3 spells CASSDSYYNEQFF. CDR3 bases: TGTGCCAGCAGTGACAGCTACTACAATGAGCAGTTCTTC.

The CDR3 is CASSVEEDAAYEQYF. The DNA for the CDR3 is TGTGCCAGCAGCGTAGAAGAGGACGCGGCATACGAGCAGTACTTC. The chain carries TRBV9 and TRBJ2-7; D is undetermined. Trimming left V 0 bases short and J 4 bases short, with 14 bases between. CDR3 length: 15 residues. Germline V gene data show CDR1 as SGDLS and CDR2 as YYNGEE. Looking up the rest from reference TRBV9 and TRBJ2-7 gives the full variable domain: DSGVTQTPKHLITATGQRVTLRCSPRSGDLSVYWYQQSLDQGLQFLIQYYNGEERAKGNILERFSAQQFPDLHSELNLSSLELGDSALYFCASSVEEDAAYEQYFGPGTRLTVT.

The chain joins TRBV19 to TRBJ1-3; tentatively, D is TRBD1 (5 bases). The CDR3 extends over 14 amino acids. Trimming shortened V by 4 bases and J by 5 bases, and 12 bases separated the two germline ends. Per germline, CDR1 LNHDA and CDR2 SQIVND (reference sequence). CDR3 sequence reads: CASSTRGARNTIYF. In nucleotides, the CDR3 is TGTGCCAGTAGTACCCGCGGGGCTAGAAACACCATATATTTT. The whole variable domain, remainder taken from reference TRBV19 and TRBJ1-3, is DGGITQSPKYLFRKEGQNVTLSCEQNLNHDAMYWYRQDPGQGLRLIYYSQIVNDFQKGDIAEGYSVSREKKESFPLTVTSAQKNPTAFYLCASSTRGARNTIYFGEGSWLTVV.

This clone was observed a single time. This rearrangement joins TRBV7-8 to TRBJ2-1, with 7 bases matching TRBD1. The V segment lost 1 base and the J segment 2 bases; nucleotides outside the gene matches: 5. This CDR3 is 16 amino acids long. CDR1 and CDR2 from the germline V gene are SGHVS and FQNEAQ. The CDR3 bases are TGTGCCAGCAGCTTAGTCCGACAGGGTCCCTACAATGAGCAGTTCTTC. This gives the protein CASSLVRQGPYNEQFF.

The gene calls are TRBV19 and TRBJ2-2; no clear D gene. Trimming took 7 bases from V and 2 from J, leaving 5 bases between them. The CDR3 length is 12 residues. Germline V CDR1 and CDR2: LNHDA, SQIVND (reference sequence). CDR3: CASKGNTGELFF. The CDR3 bases are TGTGCCAGTAAAGGTAACACCGGGGAGCTGTTTTTT.

The rearrangement links TRBV7-9 to TRBJ2-1; 7 bases line up with TRBD2. The CDR3 covers 13 residues. In germline, CDR1 is SEHNR, CDR2 FQNEAQ (reference sequence). V lost 6 bases to trimming and J lost 4 bases; unmatched junction nucleotides: 3. CDR3 DNA sequence: TGTGCCAGCAGAGGGGAGGGTTACAATGAGCAGTTCTTC. This sequence encodes CASRGEGYNEQFF.

The genes are TRBV6-5 and TRBJ1-2; D ambiguous. CDR3 length: 13 residues. The germline V and J ends were trimmed by 2 bases and 6 bases, with 10 bases remaining between them. The V gene's germline CDR1 is MNHEY and CDR2 SVGAGI. The CDR3 bases are TGTGCCAGCAGTTACGGCGGGGAGGATGGCTACACCTTC. Translating it yields CASSYGGEDGYTF.

This sequence joins TRBV7-6 and TRBJ1-4; 7 positions match TRBD1. Germline V gives CDR1 SGHVS, CDR2 FNYEAQ. Germline trimming cut 5 bases from V and 8 bases from J; bases unmatched to any gene: 8. The CDR3 is 14 amino acids. In DNA form, the CDR3 reads TGTGCCAGCAGCCCAGGGGGAAGGAAAGAAAAACTGTTTTTT. Translated, it gives CASSPGGRKEKLFF.

The chain couples TRBV7-2 to TRBJ2-7, with D unclear. The germline V and J ends were trimmed by 1 base and 2 bases, with 3 bases remaining between them. Germline CDR1 SGHTA, CDR2 FQGNSA. The CDR3 runs to 12 residues. The CDR3 reads CASSLGTYEQYF. The CDR3 nucleotides read TGTGCCAGCAGCTTAGGTACCTACGAGCAGTACTTC.

This chain links TRBV18 with TRBJ1-1; D gene uncertain. V gave up 0 bases and J gave up 0 bases, with 5 bases separating them. CDR1 and CDR2 from the germline V gene are KGHSH and LQKENI. The CDR3 covers 14 residues. The CDR3 protein is CASSPPWVNTEAFF. In DNA form, the CDR3 reads TGTGCCAGCTCACCACCCTGGGTGAACACTGAAGCTTTCTTT.

The V gene is TRBV7-9, the J gene TRBJ1-5; 8 nucleotides match TRBD1. In germline, CDR1 is SEHNR, CDR2 FQNEAQ (reference sequence). V gave up 5 bases and J gave up 5 bases; unmatched junction bases: 14. This CDR3 contains 17 residues. In DNA form, the CDR3 reads TGTGCCAGCAGCCGTCCCGGGACAGGTTTCGGGCATCAGCCCCAGCATTTT. Amino acids: CASSRPGTGFGHQPQHF.

The rearrangement uses TRBV27 and TRBJ1-1; TRBD1 aligns across 7 bases. There are 15 residues in the CDR3. CDR1 and CDR2 from the germline V gene are MNHEY and SMNVEV (reference sequence). With V trimmed by 6 bases and J by 1 base, 8 bases remained unmatched. CDR3 region: CASSLRDRSNTEAFF. The DNA of the CDR3 is TGTGCCAGCAGCCTTAGGGACAGATCGAACACTGAAGCTTTCTTT.